A selection of T cell receptor beta chains follows, all from one sample in a study of cytomegalovirus exposure and HLA in healthy donors. Method: immunoSEQ multiplex PCR; TCRdb's copy keeps in-frame clones and lacks some. The sample includes 140,000 to 150,000 clones, approximately 80% of them seen just once. The source material was PBMCs. Receptors were obtained from a woman in her fifties or sixties in good health and CMV-seropositive. CDR3s include the opening cysteine and the closing phenylalanine or tryptophan. The order of the fields is D gene, J gene, V gene, clone size, CDR3 length, CDR3 protein, CDR3 DNA. The D gene is left open where the match is weak. Not every row has a clone size; where given, it reads once, few, many or a size class.

. | TRBJ2-7 | TRBV4-1 | . | 14 | CASSQGPRAYEQYF | TGCGCCAGCAGCCAAGGTCCGAGAGCCTACGAGCAGTACTTC
. | TRBJ2-7 | TRBV14 | . | 14 | CASSQFGLSYEQYF | TGTGCCAGCAGCCAATTCGGGTTATCCTACGAGCAGTACTTC
. | TRBJ2-5 | TRBV30 | once | 11 | CAWSVSETQYF | TGTGCCTGGAGTGTGTCGGAGACCCAGTACTTC
. | TRBJ2-7 | TRBV7-6 | . | 14 | CASSLDPVAYEQYF | TGTGCCAGCAGCTTAGATCCTGTCGCCTACGAGCAGTACTTC
. | TRBJ2-5 | TRBV29-1 | . | 13 | CSVEGGRERFVYF | TGCAGCGTTGAGGGAGGACGGGAGCGATTCGTGTACTTC
TRBD1 | TRBJ1-4 | TRBV11-3 | . | 15 | CASSLQTGGHEKLFF | TGTGCCAGCAGCTTACAGACAGGGGGCCACGAAAAACTGTTTTTT
. | TRBJ2-6 | TRBV5-4 | . | 16 | CASSPRRDSGANVLTF | TGTGCCAGCAGCCCTAGGAGGGATTCTGGGGCCAACGTCCTGACTTTC
TRBD2 | TRBJ2-7 | TRBV28 | . | 16 | CASIFHLAEGAYEQYF | TGTGCCAGCATTTTCCATCTAGCGGAGGGTGCCTACGAGCAGTACTTC
. | TRBJ2-3 | TRBV7-8 | . | 15 | CASSLGAEGGNTQYF | TGTGCCAGCAGCTTAGGAGCGGAAGGAGGAAATACGCAGTATTTT
. | TRBJ2-2 | TRBV10-3 | few | 14 | CAINPGANTGELFF | TGTGCCATCAACCCAGGCGCGAACACCGGGGAGCTGTTTTTT
TRBD1 | TRBJ1-4 | TRBV28 | . | 15 | CASSRTGEANEKLFF | TGTGCCAGCAGTCGTACAGGGGAAGCTAATGAAAAACTGTTTTTT
. | TRBJ2-5 | TRBV5-4 | . | 13 | CASRRRAQETQYF | TGTGCCAGCAGAAGGCGGGCCCAAGAGACCCAGTACTTC
. | TRBJ1-1 | TRBV5-1 | . | 15 | CASSLALQRNTEAFF | TGCGCCAGCAGCTTGGCCCTACAGAGGAACACTGAAGCTTTCTTT
TRBD1 | TRBJ1-6 | TRBV27 | . | 14 | CASSPDRNNSPLHF | TGTGCCAGCAGTCCGGACAGGAATAATTCACCCCTCCACTTT
TRBD1 | TRBJ1-1 | TRBV19 | . | 13 | CATTPNRGTEAFF | TGTGCCACAACCCCGAACAGGGGCACTGAAGCTTTCTTT
TRBD1 | TRBJ2-7 | TRBV6-5 | . | 16 | CASSSGPGTGGHEQYF | TGTGCCAGCAGTTCCGGACCCGGGACAGGGGGACACGAGCAGTACTTC
TRBD2 | TRBJ2-3 | TRBV2 | few | 18 | CASTTPGGAGGPGDTQYF | TGTGCCAGCACTACGCCCGGAGGAGCGGGAGGGCCCGGAGATACCCAGTATTTT
. | TRBJ1-5 | TRBV30 | . | 13 | CAWSGQSNQPQHF | TGTGCCTGGAGTGGGCAGTCCAATCAGCCCCAGCATTTT
TRBD2 | TRBJ2-6 | TRBV7-2 | . | 18 | CARPTNSGRGSGANVLTF | TGTGCCCGTCCAACTAATAGCGGGAGGGGTTCTGGGGCCAACGTCCTGACTTTC
. | TRBJ2-3 | TRBV27 | . | 13 | CASSLSVTDTQYF | TGTGCCAGCAGTTTATCCGTCACAGATACGCAGTATTTT
TRBD1 | TRBJ1-5 | TRBV27 | . | 16 | CASSLIGTGANQPQHF | TGTGCCAGCAGTTTAATCGGGACAGGGGCGAATCAGCCCCAGCATTTT
. | TRBJ2-7 | TRBV6-1 | . | 13 | CASSEAMYNEQYF | TGTGCCAGCAGTGAAGCGATGTATAACGAGCAGTACTTC
. | TRBJ1-1 | TRBV27 | . | 13 | CASSFSGPSEAFF | TGTGCCAGCAGTTTTTCTGGGCCCTCTGAAGCTTTCTTT
. | TRBJ2-1 | TRBV10-3 | . | 16 | CAISESLQIPNNEQFF | TGTGCCATCAGTGAGTCGCTCCAGATCCCCAACAATGAGCAGTTCTTC
TRBD2 | TRBJ2-7 | TRBV27 | . | 16 | CASSSRLAGASYEQYF | TGTGCCAGCAGTTCCCGACTAGCGGGAGCGTCCTACGAGCAGTACTTC
. | TRBJ1-2 | TRBV20-1 | . | 11 | CSAQAQGGYTF | TGCAGTGCTCAAGCCCAGGGTGGCTACACCTTC
TRBD2 | TRBJ2-7 | TRBV5-4 | . | 15 | CASSAGTSGSYEQYF | TGTGCCAGCAGCGCCGGGACTAGCGGGTCCTACGAGCAGTACTTC
TRBD2 | TRBJ2-1 | TRBV2 | . | 16 | CASSAIPGLAGVEQFF | TGTGCCAGCAGTGCGATCCCGGGACTAGCGGGCGTTGAGCAGTTCTTC
. | TRBJ2-7 | TRBV20-1 | . | 10 | CSATTYEQYF | TGCAGTGCTACCACCTACGAGCAGTACTTC
. | TRBJ1-4 | TRBV15 | few | 14 | CATKQALGNEKLFF | TGTGCCACCAAGCAGGCGCTCGGTAATGAAAAACTGTTTTTT
TRBD1 | TRBJ2-7 | TRBV6-1 | once | 12 | CASRDRGDEQYF | TGTGCCAGCAGGGACAGGGGGGACGAGCAGTACTTC
. | TRBJ2-4 | TRBV5-1 | . | 16 | CASSPQGLGGKNIQYF | TGCGCCAGCAGCCCCCAGGGTCTCGGTGGCAAAAACATTCAGTACTTC
TRBD1 | TRBJ2-4 | TRBV2 | . | 15 | CASFIAGGGLGIQYF | TGTGCCTCGTTCATAGCAGGGGGCGGGTTGGGCATTCAGTACTTC
. | TRBJ2-3 | TRBV28 | . | 15 | CASSRGRGSTDTQYF | TGTGCCAGCAGTAGAGGTCGGGGAAGCACAGATACGCAGTATTTT
. | TRBJ2-7 | TRBV5-1 | . | 15 | CASSLESGFEYEQYF | TGCGCCAGCAGCTTGGAATCCGGGTTTGAGTACGAGCAGTACTTC
. | TRBJ2-5 | TRBV18 | . | 14 | CASSSRRTQETQYF | TGTGCCAGCTCAAGCAGGCGAACCCAAGAGACCCAGTACTTC
TRBD1 | TRBJ2-1 | TRBV5-1 | . | 16 | CASSLWAGQGNDEQFF | TGCGCCAGCAGCTTGTGGGCGGGACAGGGGAACGATGAGCAGTTCTTC
TRBD1 | TRBJ1-2 | TRBV4-2 | . | 13 | CASSPSRDSGYTF | TGTGCCAGCAGCCCGTCCCGGGACAGTGGCTACACCTTC
. | TRBJ1-1 | TRBV4-1 | . | 13 | CASSPTGVTEAFF | TGCGCCAGCAGCCCGACGGGGGTTACTGAAGCTTTCTTT
. | TRBJ2-7 | TRBV11-2 | . | 14 | CASSSTGLIYEQYF | TGTGCCAGCAGCTCTACAGGGTTAATATACGAGCAGTACTTC
TRBD1 | TRBJ1-2 | TRBV30 | few | 14 | CAWSRDRGVYGYTF | TGTGCCTGGAGTCGGGACAGGGGCGTCTATGGCTACACCTTC